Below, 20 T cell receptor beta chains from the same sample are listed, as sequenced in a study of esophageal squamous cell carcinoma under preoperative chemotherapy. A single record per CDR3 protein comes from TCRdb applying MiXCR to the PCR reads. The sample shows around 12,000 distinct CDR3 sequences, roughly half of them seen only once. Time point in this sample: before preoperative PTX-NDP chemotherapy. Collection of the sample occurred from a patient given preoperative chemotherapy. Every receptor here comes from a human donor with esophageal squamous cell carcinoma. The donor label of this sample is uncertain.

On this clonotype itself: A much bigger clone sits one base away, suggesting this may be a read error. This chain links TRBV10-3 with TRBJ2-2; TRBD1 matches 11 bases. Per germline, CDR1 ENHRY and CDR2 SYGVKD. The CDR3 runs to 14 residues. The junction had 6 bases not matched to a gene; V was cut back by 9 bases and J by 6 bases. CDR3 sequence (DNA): TGTGCCATAGGACAGGGGGCGCGTCCCGGGGAGCTGTTTTTT. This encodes CAIGQGARPGELFF.

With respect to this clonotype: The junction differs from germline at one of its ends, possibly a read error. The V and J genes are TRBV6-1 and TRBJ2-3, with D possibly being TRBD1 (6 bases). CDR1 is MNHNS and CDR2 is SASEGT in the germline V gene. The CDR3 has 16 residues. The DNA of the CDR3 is TGTGCCTGCAGGGGATTTGGGGGAAGCGACCAAGATACGCAGTATTTC. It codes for CACRGFGGSDQDTQYF.

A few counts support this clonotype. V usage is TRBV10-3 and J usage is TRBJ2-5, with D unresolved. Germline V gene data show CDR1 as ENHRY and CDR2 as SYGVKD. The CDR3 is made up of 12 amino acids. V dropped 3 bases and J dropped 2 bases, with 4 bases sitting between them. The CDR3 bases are TGTGCCATCAGTGAACAGCAAGAGACCCAGTACTTC. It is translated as CAISEQQETQYF.

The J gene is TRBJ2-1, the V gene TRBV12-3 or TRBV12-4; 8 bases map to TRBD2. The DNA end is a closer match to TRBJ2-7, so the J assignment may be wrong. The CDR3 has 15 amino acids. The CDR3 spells CASSPGGAGGWTQYF. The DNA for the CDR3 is TGTGCCAGCAGTCCTGGGGGTGCGGGGGGCTGGACGCAGTACTTC.

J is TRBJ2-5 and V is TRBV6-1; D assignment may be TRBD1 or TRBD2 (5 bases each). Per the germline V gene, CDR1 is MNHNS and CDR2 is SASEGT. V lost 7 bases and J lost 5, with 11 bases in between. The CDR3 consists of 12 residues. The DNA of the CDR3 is TGTGCCAGCACCAGGGAGTTGGAGACCCAGTACTTC. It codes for CASTRELETQYF.

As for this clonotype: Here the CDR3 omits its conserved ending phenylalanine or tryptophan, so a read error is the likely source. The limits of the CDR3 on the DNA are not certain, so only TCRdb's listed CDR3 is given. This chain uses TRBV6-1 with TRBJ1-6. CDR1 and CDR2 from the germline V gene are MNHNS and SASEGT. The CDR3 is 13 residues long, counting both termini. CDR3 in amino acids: CASRDGPEVTPPL.

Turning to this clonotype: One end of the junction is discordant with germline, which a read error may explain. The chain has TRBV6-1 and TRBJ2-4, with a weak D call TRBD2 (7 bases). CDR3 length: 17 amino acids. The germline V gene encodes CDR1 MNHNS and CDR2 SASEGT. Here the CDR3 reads CASSGVLGRGPKDTQYF. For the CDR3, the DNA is TGTGCCAGCAGTGGCGTTCTGGGGCGGGGGCCCAAAGACACGCAGTATTTC.

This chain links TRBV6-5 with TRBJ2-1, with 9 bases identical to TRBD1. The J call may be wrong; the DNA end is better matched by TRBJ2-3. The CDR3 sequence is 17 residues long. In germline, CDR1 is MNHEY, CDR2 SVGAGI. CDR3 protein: CASSSRRQGEMTDTQYF. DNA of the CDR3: TGTGCCAGCAGTTCCAGACGACAGGGGGAGATGACAGATACGCAGTATTTT.

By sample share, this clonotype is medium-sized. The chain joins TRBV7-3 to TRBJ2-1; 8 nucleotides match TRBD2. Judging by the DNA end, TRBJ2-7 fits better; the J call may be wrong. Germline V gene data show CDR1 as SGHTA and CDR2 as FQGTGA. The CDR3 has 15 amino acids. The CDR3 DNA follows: TGTGCCAGCAGCTTAGGGCCGGGAGGGATCGATGAGCAGTACTTC. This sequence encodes CASSLGPGGIDEQYF.

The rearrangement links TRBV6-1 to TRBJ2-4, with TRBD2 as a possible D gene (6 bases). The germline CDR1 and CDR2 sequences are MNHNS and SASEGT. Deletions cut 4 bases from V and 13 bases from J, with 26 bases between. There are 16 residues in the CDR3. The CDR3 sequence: CASSVAGWGAKDMQYF. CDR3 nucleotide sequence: TGTGCCAGCAGTGTCGCGGGGTGGGGAGCCAAAGATATGCAGTACTTC.

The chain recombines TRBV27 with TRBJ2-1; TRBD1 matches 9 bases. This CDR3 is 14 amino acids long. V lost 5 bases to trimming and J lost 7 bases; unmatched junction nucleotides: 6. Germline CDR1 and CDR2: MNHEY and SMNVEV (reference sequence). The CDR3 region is CASSGTGFANEQFF. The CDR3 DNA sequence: TGTGCCAGCAGTGGGACAGGGTTCGCGAATGAGCAGTTCTTC.

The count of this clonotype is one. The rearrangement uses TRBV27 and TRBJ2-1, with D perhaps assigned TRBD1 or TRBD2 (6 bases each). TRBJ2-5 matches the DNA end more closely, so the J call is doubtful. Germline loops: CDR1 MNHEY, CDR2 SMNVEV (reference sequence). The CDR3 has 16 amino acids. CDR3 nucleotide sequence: TGTGCCAGCAGGGGGACCGGGGGCCGTGACCAAGACATCCAGTACTTC. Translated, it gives CASRGTGGRDQDIQYF.

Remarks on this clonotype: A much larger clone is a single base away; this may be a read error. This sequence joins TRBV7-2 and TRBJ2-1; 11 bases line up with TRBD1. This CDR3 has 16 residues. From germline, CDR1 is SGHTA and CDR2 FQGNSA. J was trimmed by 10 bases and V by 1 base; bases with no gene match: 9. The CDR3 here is CASSLVVGQGAYEQFF. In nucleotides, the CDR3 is TGTGCCAGCAGCTTAGTCGTTGGACAGGGGGCCTACGAGCAGTTCTTC.

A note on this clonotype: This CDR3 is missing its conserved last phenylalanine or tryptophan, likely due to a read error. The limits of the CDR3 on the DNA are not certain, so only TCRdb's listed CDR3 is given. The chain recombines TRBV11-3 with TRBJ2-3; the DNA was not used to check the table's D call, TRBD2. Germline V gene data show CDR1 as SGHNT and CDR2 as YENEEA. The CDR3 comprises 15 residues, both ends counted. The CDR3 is CASSPQAGGGWGQYL.

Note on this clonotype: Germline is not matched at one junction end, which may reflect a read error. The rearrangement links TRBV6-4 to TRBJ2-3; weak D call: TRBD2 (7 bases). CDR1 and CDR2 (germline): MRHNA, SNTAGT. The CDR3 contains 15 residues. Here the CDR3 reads CAGSAGGGGTDTQYF. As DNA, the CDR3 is TGTGCCGGGAGTGCTGGGGGCGGGGGCACAGATACGCAGTACTTT.

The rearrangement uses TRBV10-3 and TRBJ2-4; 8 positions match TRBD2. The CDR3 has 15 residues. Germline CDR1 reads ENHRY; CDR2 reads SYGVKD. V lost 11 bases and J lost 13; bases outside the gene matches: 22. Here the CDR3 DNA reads TGTGCCGCGGGGCTCGGGGGGGGGGACCAAGATACCCAGTACTTC. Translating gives CAAGLGGGDQDTQYF.

The CDR3 is CAKNRGWNTEAFF. CDR3 sequence (DNA): TGTGCCAAAAACAGGGGTTGGAACACTGAAGCTTTCTTT. The rearrangement uses TRBV7-6 and TRBJ1-1; 7 positions match TRBD1. V lost 10 bases to trimming and J lost 1 base; unmatched junction nucleotides: 6. Germline V lookup: CDR1 SGHVS, CDR2 FNYEAQ. There are 13 residues in the CDR3.

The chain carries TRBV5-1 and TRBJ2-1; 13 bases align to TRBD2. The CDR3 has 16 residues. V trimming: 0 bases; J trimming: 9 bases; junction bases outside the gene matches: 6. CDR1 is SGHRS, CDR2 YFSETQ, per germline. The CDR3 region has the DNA TGCGCCAGCAGCTTGGCGACTAGCGGGAGGTCGGGTGAGCAGTTCTTC. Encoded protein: CASSLATSGRSGEQFF.

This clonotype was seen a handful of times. Here the CDR3 reads CASSPLNRPKLDEQYF. The CDR3 DNA sequence: TGTGCCAGCAGCCCACTCAACAGACCTAAGCTCGATGAGCAGTACTTC. The rearrangement links TRBV7-8 to TRBJ2-1; unclear D gene. The J call may be mistaken, given a closer DNA end match to TRBJ2-7. The germline CDR1 and CDR2 sequences are SGHVS and FQNEAQ. This CDR3 comprises 16 residues.

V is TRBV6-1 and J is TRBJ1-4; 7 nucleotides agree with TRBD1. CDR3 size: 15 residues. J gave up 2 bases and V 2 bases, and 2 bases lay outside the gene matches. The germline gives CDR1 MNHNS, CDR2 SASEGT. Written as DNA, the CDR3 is TGTGCCAGCAGTGAAACGACAGGGACTAATGAAAAACTGTTTTTT. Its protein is CASSETTGTNEKLFF.